This entry lists 27 T cell receptor beta chains sequenced from one sample in a study of PD-L1 blockade in urothelial cancer (dated by TCRdb to 2015 to 2018). The method behind the library was the immunoSEQ multiplex PCR assay. Sourced from immuneACCESS, this table was stored by TCRdb with only in-frame sequences that have V and J called. A share of the clones is absent; for the studies checked, an unresolved V gene accounts for under half, and the remainder has no known explanation. The sample profile shows 29,000 or so clones; about four fifths of them were found once. The ten largest clones add up to 3% to 4% of the sample. Interpreted using the paper, the time point label stands for: peripheral blood 6 weeks after treatment start. The sample consisted of PBMCs, taken around atezolizumab (anti-PD-L1) treatment. The receptors originated from a man aged 70-80 years with urothelial cancer.

The gene calls are TRBV10-3 and TRBJ1-1, with 7 bases matching TRBD1. Unmatched junction bases numbered 1, after V lost 5 bases and J lost 1 base. CDR3 length: 13 amino acids. The V gene's germline CDR1 is ENHRY and CDR2 SYGVKD. The CDR3 coding sequence is TGTGCCATCAGTCGGACAGGGAACACTGAAGCTTTCTTT. It encodes CAISRTGNTEAFF.

The V gene is TRBV10-3, the J gene TRBJ1-1; D might be TRBD1 (6 bases). The CDR3 is 13 residues long. Germline CDR1 ENHRY, CDR2 SYGVKD. Trimming shortened V by 9 bases and J by 4 bases, and 15 bases separated the two germline ends. This CDR3 is CAMHRDPGTEAFF. CDR3 in DNA: TGTGCCATGCACAGGGACCCTGGCACTGAAGCTTTCTTT.

V is TRBV4-3 and J is TRBJ2-3; D might be TRBD1 (6 bases). Trimming took off 2 bases at V and 0 bases at J, with 15 bases between the two ends. The CDR3 extends over 17 amino acids. Per germline, CDR1 LGHNA and CDR2 YSLEER. CDR3: CASSQNRPGASTDTQYF. The CDR3 region has the DNA TGCGCCAGCAGCCAAAACCGACCAGGGGCTAGCACAGATACGCAGTATTTT.

V and J are TRBV18 and TRBJ2-7; D is ambiguous. V lost 3 bases, J lost 2 bases, and 14 bases lay in between. Germline V CDR1 and CDR2: KGHSH, LQKENI. The CDR3 has 15 residues. CDR3 DNA sequence: TGTGCCAGCTCACCGTCGGCAGGTAGAACCTACGAGCAGTACTTC. Amino acids: CASSPSAGRTYEQYF.

The V call is TRBV6-1, the J call TRBJ2-3, with TRBD2 matching over 10 bases. Germline V lookup: CDR1 MNHNS, CDR2 SASEGT. This CDR3 region has 16 residues. V was pared by 4 bases and J by 0 bases, with 4 bases of the junction left unmatched. CDR3: CASSAGTSASTDTQYF. CDR3 in DNA: TGTGCCAGCAGTGCTGGGACTAGCGCCAGCACAGATACGCAGTATTTT.

The chain combines TRBV19 with TRBJ2-7; D might be TRBD2 (5 bases). This CDR3 has 13 residues. Germline CDR1 is LNHDA and CDR2 is SQIVND (reference sequence). V was shortened by 4 bases and J by 7 bases, with 14 bases between the two germline ends. CDR3 loop: CASSRWGVGEQYF. For the CDR3, the DNA is TGTGCCAGTAGTAGGTGGGGAGTGGGGGAGCAGTACTTC.

V usage is TRBV2 and J usage is TRBJ2-5; 12 bases map to TRBD1. Germline V lookup: CDR1 SNHLY, CDR2 FYNNEI. This CDR3 is built from 14 residues. V was pared by 4 bases and J by 4 bases, with 1 base of the junction left unmatched. The CDR3 sequence is CASSGDRGPETQYF. CDR3 sequence (DNA): TGTGCCAGCAGTGGGGACAGGGGGCCAGAGACCCAGTACTTC.

This clone was picked up a small number of times. The rearrangement links TRBV7-6 to TRBJ1-4, with D unclear. V was cut by 2 bases and J by 7 bases, with 11 bases left in between. The CDR3 loop spans 14 amino acids. Germline lookup yields CDR1 SGHVS and CDR2 FNYEAQ. The CDR3 protein is CASSLPAAGEKLFF. Here the CDR3 DNA reads TGTGCCAGCAGCTTACCAGCTGCGGGTGAAAAACTGTTTTTT.

V gene TRBV7-3 combines with J gene TRBJ2-1, with 9 bases fitting TRBD2. The CDR3 is 15 residues long. Germline assignment: CDR1 SGHTA and CDR2 FQGTGA. The V gene end was trimmed by 3 bases and the J gene end by 2 bases; junction bases not matched to a gene: 2. The CDR3 sequence: CASSFSSGTYNEQFF. CDR3 nucleotides: TGTGCCAGCAGCTTCTCTAGCGGGACCTACAATGAGCAGTTCTTC.

This chain links TRBV5-1 with TRBJ2-1, with D tentatively TRBD1 (6 bases). Germline CDR1 reads SGHRS; CDR2 reads YFSETQ. This CDR3 has 14 amino acids. The V end lost 4 bases, the J end lost 6 bases, and 14 bases lay between the germline ends. The CDR3 region has the DNA TGCGCCAGCAGCCCCACATTAGGGGGCAATGAGCAGTTCTTC. Its protein is CASSPTLGGNEQFF. Variable domain in full (rest from reference TRBV5-1 and TRBJ2-1): KAGVTQTPRYLIKTRGQQVTLSCSPISGHRSVSWYQQTPGQGLQFLFEYFSETQRNKGNFPGRFSGRQFSNSRSEMNVSTLELGDSALYLCASSPTLGGNEQFFGPGTRLTVL.

The chain uses TRBV2 and TRBJ1-1; maybe TRBD1 (5 bases). Per the germline V gene, CDR1 is SNHLY and CDR2 is FYNNEI. V lost 7 bases and J lost 9, with 9 bases in between. This CDR3 spans 10 amino acids. This CDR3 reads CASKQGKAFF. The CDR3 DNA reads TGTGCCAGCAAGCAGGGCAAAGCTTTCTTT.

This chain uses TRBV5-6 with TRBJ1-2; TRBD1 aligns across 11 bases. This CDR3 is built from 13 residues. CDR1 and CDR2 from the germline V gene are SGHDT and YYEEEE. V lost 4 bases and J lost 8; bases outside the gene matches: 4. CDR3 loop: CASSGQGANGYTF. Here the CDR3 DNA reads TGTGCCAGCAGCGGACAGGGGGCTAACGGCTACACCTTC.

This clone was counted only a few times. The chain links TRBV28 to TRBJ2-5; a possible D gene is TRBD1 (5 bases). Germline V gene lookup returns CDR1 MDHEN and CDR2 SYDVKM. This CDR3 spans 15 amino acids. The ends were cut back, 4 bases at V and 6 bases at J, with 18 bases in the middle. CDR3 nucleotide sequence: TGTGCCAGCAGTTATAGACCTTACAGGACGAAGACCCAGTACTTC. Its protein product is CASSYRPYRTKTQYF.

The chain combines TRBV2 with TRBJ2-1, with no clear D. This CDR3 has 13 amino acids. Germline-derived CDR1 and CDR2 are SNHLY and FYNNEI. V was clipped by 1 base and J by 4 bases, with 5 bases between them. Here the CDR3 reads CASSEGRYNEQFF. CDR3 DNA sequence: TGTGCCAGCAGTGAAGGCAGATACAATGAGCAGTTCTTC.

The chain combines TRBV13 with TRBJ2-7; 12 bases map to TRBD2. Germline V CDR1 and CDR2: PRHDT, FYEKMQ (reference sequence). The junction had 8 bases not matched to a gene; V was cut back by 0 bases and J by 2 bases. CDR3 size: 18 residues. The CDR3 sequence is CASSLGAASGGVTYEQYF. The CDR3 region has the DNA TGTGCCAGCAGCTTAGGGGCCGCTAGCGGGGGGGTCACCTACGAGCAGTACTTC.

J is TRBJ1-2 and V is TRBV4-3; 9 bases fit TRBD1. The J segment lost 3 bases and the V segment lost 1 base, leaving 6 bases of the junction unmatched. CDR3 size: 16 residues. CDR1 is LGHNA, CDR2 YSLEER, per germline. For the CDR3, the DNA is TGCGCCAGCAGCCAAGCGGCGACAGGGGGTCACTATGGCTACACCTTC. The encoded protein is CASSQAATGGHYGYTF.

V usage is TRBV11-3 and J usage is TRBJ2-2; possibly TRBD2 for D (6 bases). V was clipped by 1 base and J by 4 bases, with 7 bases between them. Germline-derived CDR1 and CDR2 are SGHNT and YENEEA. This CDR3 has 14 amino acids. The CDR3: CASSLGGGTGELFF. The CDR3 coding sequence is TGTGCCAGCAGCTTAGGGGGAGGCACCGGGGAGCTGTTTTTT.

This clone showed up just a few times. The V gene is TRBV19, the J gene TRBJ1-1; 7 positions match TRBD1. V was clipped by 5 bases and J by 2 bases; unmatched bases: 8. The length of the CDR3 is 15 residues. Germline V gene data show CDR1 as LNHDA and CDR2 as SQIVND (reference sequence). CDR3 DNA sequence: TGTGCCAGTAGTTCCCGGGACAGAACTAACACTGAAGCTTTCTTT. Protein product: CASSSRDRTNTEAFF.

The chain joins TRBV18 to TRBJ2-4, with D perhaps matching TRBD2 (6 bases). Deletions cut 1 base from V and 3 bases from J, with 16 bases between. This CDR3 is built from 17 residues. The germline gives CDR1 KGHSH, CDR2 LQKENI. CDR3 protein: CASSPRGSGDHKNIQYF. The CDR3 DNA follows: TGTGCCAGCTCACCACGGGGTAGCGGAGACCACAAAAACATTCAGTACTTC.

This clone appeared once. This chain connects TRBV5-1 to TRBJ2-1; D is unclear. Germline V gene lookup returns CDR1 SGHRS and CDR2 YFSETQ. There are 15 residues in the CDR3. Between the trimmed V and J ends, which lost 0 bases and 6 bases, there was a span of 13 bases. DNA of the CDR3: TGCGCCAGCAGCTTGGCCGGAGCCCTCGGCAATGAGCAGTTCTTC. Protein sequence: CASSLAGALGNEQFF. The full variable domain, in which reference TRBV5-1 and TRBJ2-1 provide the parts outside the CDR3, is KAGVTQTPRYLIKTRGQQVTLSCSPISGHRSVSWYQQTPGQGLQFLFEYFSETQRNKGNFPGRFSGRQFSNSRSEMNVSTLELGDSALYLCASSLAGALGNEQFFGPGTRLTVL.

This clone showed up just once. The chain has TRBV6-5 and TRBJ1-2, with 9 bases lining up with TRBD1. In germline, CDR1 is MNHEY, CDR2 SVGAGI. The junction had 4 bases not matched to a gene; V was cut back by 5 bases and J by 3 bases. This CDR3 has 14 residues. The CDR3 nucleotides read TGTGCCAGCAGTCTGGACAGGGGTGACTATGGCTACACCTTC. This gives the protein CASSLDRGDYGYTF.

This clone was seen a single time. The V call is TRBV28, the J call TRBJ1-2; no firm D call. The CDR3 is 12 residues long. V was pared by 5 bases and J by 4 bases, with 8 bases between. Germline V gene lookup returns CDR1 MDHEN and CDR2 SYDVKM. CDR3 DNA sequence: TGTGCCAGCAGTACGACTGTCTATGGCTACACCTTC. This encodes CASSTTVYGYTF.

This clone came up once. The genes are TRBV14 and TRBJ2-3, with D possibly matching TRBD2 (5 bases). V lost 0 bases, J lost 4 bases, and 11 bases lay in between. The CDR3 sequence is 15 residues long. Germline values: CDR1 SGHDN, CDR2 FVKESK. In nucleotides, the CDR3 is TGTGCCAGCAGCCAAGATTGGGAGAGGGCAGATACGCAGTATTTT. Translating it yields CASSQDWERADTQYF.

As DNA, the CDR3 is TGTGCCAGCAGTTTCCGGGGCCAAGAGACCCAGTACTTC. Translated: CASSFRGQETQYF. The chain uses TRBV28 and TRBJ2-5; a weak D match, TRBD2 (5 bases). This CDR3 is 13 amino acids long. Germline lookup yields CDR1 MDHEN and CDR2 SYDVKM. The germline V and J ends were trimmed by 3 bases and 1 base, with 6 bases remaining between them. The full variable domain, in which reference TRBV28 and TRBJ2-5 provide the parts outside the CDR3, is DVKVTQSSRYLVKRTGEKVFLECVQDMDHENMFWYRQDPGLGLRLIYFSYDVKMKEKGDIPEGYSVSREKKERFSLILESASTNQTSMYLCASSFRGQETQYFGPGTRLLVL.

This clone showed up just a few times. This sequence joins TRBV5-5 and TRBJ2-6, with D unresolved. The CDR3 covers 16 residues. Trimming took 4 bases from V and 1 from J, leaving 12 bases between them. The germline CDR1 and CDR2 sequences are SGHKS and YYEKEE (reference sequence). The CDR3 reads CASSAVVKSGANVLTF. Here the CDR3 DNA reads TGTGCCAGCAGCGCGGTCGTGAAATCTGGGGCCAACGTCCTGACTTTC.

V is TRBV5-6 and J is TRBJ2-2; maybe TRBD2 (7 bases). The CDR3 covers 16 residues. Germline assignment: CDR1 SGHDT and CDR2 YYEEEE. Trimming pared 6 bases from V and 4 bases from J, leaving 19 bases between. The chain's CDR3 is CASTLLRGRGTGELFF. The CDR3 DNA sequence: TGTGCCAGCACCCTCCTTAGGGGGAGGGGCACCGGGGAGCTGTTTTTT. The variable domain in full, with the rest retrieved from reference TRBV5-6 and TRBJ2-2, is DAGVTQSPTHLIKTRGQQVTLRCSPKSGHDTVSWYQQALGQGPQFIFQYYEEEERQRGNFPDRFSGHQFPNYSSELNVNALLLGDSALYLCASTLLRGRGTGELFFGEGSRLTVL.

This clone was detected only once. The chain recombines TRBV4-1 with TRBJ2-3; 9 bases map to TRBD2. The germline gives CDR1 MGHRA, CDR2 YSYEKL. The CDR3 sequence is 15 residues long. Trimming removed 4 bases from V and 2 bases from J; junction bases left unmatched: 4. The CDR3 loop reads CASSLGLAYTDTQYF. CDR3 nucleotides: TGCGCCAGCAGCCTGGGACTAGCCTACACAGATACGCAGTATTTT.